What follows are 20 T cell receptor beta chains derived from one specimen sequenced in a study of OX40 agonist ivuxolimab in advanced cancers. Library construction relied on the immunoSEQ multiplex PCR assay. TCRdb holds this immuneACCESS table with in-frame rearrangements only. Some clones are missing; in checked studies, unresolved V genes explain under half, and the rest has no known cause. The sample records around 56,000 clones, around 86% of which are singletons. 4% to 5.5% of the sample comes from the top ten. This specimen was CD4+ or CD8+ T cells sorted from blood, taken in a trial of the OX40 agonist ivuxolimab. These TCRs come from an adult with an advanced solid tumor such as melanoma, head and neck, liver or kidney cancer.

This clone was seen a few times. The chain couples TRBV2 to TRBJ2-2; TRBD2 might be the D (7 bases). Germline CDR1 is SNHLY and CDR2 is FYNNEI. The CDR3 contains 14 residues. Trimming left V 4 bases short and J 5 bases short, with 11 bases between. This CDR3 is CASSGTRGTGELFF. CDR3 DNA: TGTGCCAGCAGTGGGACTAGGGGGACCGGGGAGCTGTTTTTT.

The chain has TRBV6-1 and TRBJ2-6; 9 nucleotides align to TRBD1. Germline CDR1 is MNHNS and CDR2 is SASEGT. This CDR3 is built from 17 residues. V shed 4 bases and J 0 bases; nucleotides not matched to a gene: 4. CDR3 coding DNA: TGTGCCAGCAGTGCGATGACAGGGGGCTCTGGGGCCAACGTCCTGACTTTC. Its translation: CASSAMTGGSGANVLTF.

This sequence joins TRBV28 and TRBJ2-2, with 11 bases lining up with TRBD2. The V segment lost 5 bases and the J segment 2 bases; nucleotides outside the gene matches: 13. This CDR3 has 19 residues. Germline V gives CDR1 MDHEN, CDR2 SYDVKM. CDR3 sequence reads: CASSRRTTSGSLNTGELFF. CDR3 sequence (DNA): TGTGCCAGCAGTCGGCGCACTACTAGCGGGAGCCTCAACACCGGGGAGCTGTTTTTT.

This chain uses TRBV5-4 with TRBJ2-3; tentative D call: TRBD2 (6 bases). Trimming took off 2 bases at V and 4 bases at J, with 8 bases between the two ends. Per the germline V gene, CDR1 is SGHNT and CDR2 is YYREEE (reference sequence). The CDR3 totals 13 residues. CDR3 in DNA: TGTGCCAGCAGCTTACTAGCTGCAGATACGCAGTATTTT. Its protein is CASSLLAADTQYF.

This clone was detected only once. This chain joins TRBV19 and TRBJ1-3; 7 nucleotides align to TRBD1. J lost 0 bases, V lost 7 bases, and 6 bases had no gene match. CDR3 length equals 15 residues. Germline V gives CDR1 LNHDA, CDR2 SQIVND (reference sequence). The CDR3 protein is CASTFDRASGNTIYF. The CDR3 DNA reads TGTGCCAGTACCTTCGACAGGGCCTCTGGAAACACCATATATTTT.

This clone showed up just once. V and J are TRBV21-1 and TRBJ2-2. TRBV21-1 is deemed a pseudogene. This CDR3 has 14 amino acids. The CDR3 loop reads CASSDRTYTGELFF. CDR3 nucleotide sequence: TGTGCCAGCAGTGATCGGACCTACACCGGGGAGCTGTTTTTT.

This clone was counted a few times. The V and J genes are TRBV7-3 and TRBJ1-5, with D perhaps TRBD1 (5 bases). Germline CDR1 reads SGHTA; CDR2 reads FQGTGA. This CDR3 is 13 amino acids long. Deletions cut 5 bases from V and 11 bases from J, with 16 bases between. The CDR3 DNA reads TGTGCCAGCAGCCAGGTACCGTCGGGGGCCCAGCATTTT. Its translation: CASSQVPSGAQHF.

The chain carries TRBV6-1 and TRBJ1-4; unclear D gene. The CDR3 loop spans 13 amino acids. V was trimmed by 4 bases and J by 5 bases, leaving 8 bases between them. Per the germline V gene, CDR1 is MNHNS and CDR2 is SASEGT. The CDR3 region has the DNA TGTGCCAGCAGTGTTCGACAAAATGAAAAACTGTTTTTT. This gives the protein CASSVRQNEKLFF.

The chain carries TRBV9 and TRBJ2-1, with 7 bases identical to TRBD1. V was pared by 3 bases and J by 0 bases, with 9 bases of the junction left unmatched. This CDR3 contains 17 residues. Germline-derived CDR1 and CDR2 are SGDLS and YYNGEE. The CDR3 DNA follows: TGTGCCAGCAGCGGCGAGACAGGGAGACGCTCCTACAATGAGCAGTTCTTC. This gives the protein CASSGETGRRSYNEQFF. Full variable domain (remainder filled in from reference TRBV9 and TRBJ2-1): DSGVTQTPKHLITATGQRVTLRCSPRSGDLSVYWYQQSLDQGLQFLIQYYNGEERAKGNILERFSAQQFPDLHSELNLSSLELGDSALYFCASSGETGRRSYNEQFFGPGTRLTVL.

V and J are TRBV9 and TRBJ2-5, with 8 bases identical to TRBD2. CDR3 length: 16 residues. Trimming took 2 bases from V and 0 from J; bases not matched to a gene: 6. Germline V lookup: CDR1 SGDLS, CDR2 YYNGEE. CDR3 nucleotide sequence: TGTGCCAGCAGCGTTTTGACTAGCGCGTACCAAGAGACCCAGTACTTC. Protein product: CASSVLTSAYQETQYF.

The chain carries TRBV10-3 and TRBJ2-3; D might be TRBD2 (6 bases). The germline V gene has CDR1 ENHRY and CDR2 SYGVKD. V shed 4 bases and J shed 4 bases, with 9 bases lying between them. The CDR3 is 13 residues long. The CDR3 bases are TGTGCCATCAGTGGTAGGGAGGCAGATACGCAGTATTTT. It translates to CAISGREADTQYF.

This sequence joins TRBV28 and TRBJ1-2; D is perhaps TRBD1 (5 bases). The CDR3 spans 13 residues. CDR1 is MDHEN and CDR2 is SYDVKM in the germline V gene. V dropped 5 bases and J dropped 8 bases, with 15 bases sitting between them. As DNA, the CDR3 is TGTGCCAGCAGTCTAACGCCGCGGGGGGGCTACACCTTC. Translation: CASSLTPRGGYTF.

This chain joins TRBV28 and TRBJ1-1; 7 nucleotides match TRBD1. J was trimmed by 10 bases and V by 5 bases; bases with no gene match: 7. CDR3 length: 12 amino acids. Germline V gene lookup returns CDR1 MDHEN and CDR2 SYDVKM. The CDR3 region has the DNA TGTGCCAGCAGTGTGACAGGGCTTGCAGCTTTCTTT. It yields the protein CASSVTGLAAFF.

This clone appeared a single time. The V and J genes are TRBV6-6 and TRBJ1-5; 7 positions match TRBD1. Germline lookup yields CDR1 MNHNY and CDR2 SVGAGI (reference sequence). V was clipped by 2 bases and J by 5 bases; unmatched bases: 6. CDR3 length: 15 amino acids. As DNA, the CDR3 is TGTGCCAGCAGTTACAGTACAGGGGTCGATCAGCCCCAGCATTTT. This sequence encodes CASSYSTGVDQPQHF.

Notes on this clone: The junction departs from the called germline gene at one end, perhaps through a read error. The chain recombines TRBV7-6 with TRBJ2-1; TRBD2 matches 10 bases. Germline V gene lookup returns CDR1 SGHVS and CDR2 FNYEAQ. The CDR3 covers 14 residues. The CDR3, as DNA: TGTGCCAGCAGCCTAGCGGGGGTTTACAATGAGCAGTTCTTC. It codes for CASSLAGVYNEQFF.

This chain joins TRBV7-2 and TRBJ2-1, with a weak D call TRBD2 (6 bases). The CDR3 extends over 14 amino acids. CDR1 and CDR2 from the germline V gene are SGHTA and FQGNSA. V was cut by 1 base and J by 15 bases, with 19 bases left in between. The CDR3 bases are TGTGCCAGCAGCTTAGTGACCGCCTCGGGGGATTTGTTCTTC. Translating gives CASSLVTASGDLFF.

The chain joins TRBV27 to TRBJ2-2; D not certain. Germline CDR1 reads MNHEY; CDR2 reads SMNVEV (reference sequence). This CDR3 has 12 residues. Trimming cost V 4 bases and J 0 bases, with 0 bases left between them. The CDR3 nucleotides read TGTGCCAGCAGTTCGAACACCGGGGAGCTGTTTTTT. Its translation: CASSSNTGELFF.

This chain joins TRBV11-3 and TRBJ1-3, with TRBD1 identical over 8 bases. Germline loops: CDR1 SGHNT, CDR2 YENEEA. With 1 base clipped from V and 3 bases from J, the junction kept 14 bases outside the gene matches. The CDR3 covers 19 residues. CDR3 sequence: CASSLAPLARGPIGNTIYF. CDR3 DNA: TGTGCCAGCAGCTTAGCCCCCCTTGCCAGGGGGCCGATTGGAAACACCATATATTTT.

The gene calls are TRBV19 and TRBJ2-7; D unresolved. Germline values: CDR1 LNHDA, CDR2 SQIVND (reference sequence). Trimming removed 5 bases from V and 6 bases from J, with 17 bases in between. The CDR3 extends over 14 amino acids. CDR3 residues: CASSPSVGPSEQYF. The CDR3 region has the DNA TGTGCCAGTAGTCCTTCGGTTGGACCTAGCGAGCAGTACTTC.

The J gene is TRBJ1-5, the V gene TRBV6-1, with a weak D call TRBD1 (5 bases). There are 15 residues in the CDR3. Germline V CDR1 and CDR2: MNHNS, SASEGT. Trimming shortened V by 4 bases and J by 7 bases, and 17 bases separated the two germline ends. The CDR3 loop reads CASSGEGLSGQPQHF. For the CDR3, the DNA is TGTGCCAGCAGTGGAGAGGGGCTTTCGGGGCAGCCCCAGCATTTT.